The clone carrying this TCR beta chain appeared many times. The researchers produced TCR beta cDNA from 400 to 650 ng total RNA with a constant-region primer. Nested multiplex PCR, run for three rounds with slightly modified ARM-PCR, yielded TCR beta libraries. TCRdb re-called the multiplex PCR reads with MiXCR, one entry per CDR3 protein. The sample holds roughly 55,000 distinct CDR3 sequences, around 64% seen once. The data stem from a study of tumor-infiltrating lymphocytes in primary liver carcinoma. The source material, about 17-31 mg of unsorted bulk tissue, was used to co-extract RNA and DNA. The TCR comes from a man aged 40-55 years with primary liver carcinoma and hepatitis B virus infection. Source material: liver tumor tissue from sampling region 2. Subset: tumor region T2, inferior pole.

The CDR3 nucleotides read TGCAGCGGCCAGACAGGGGGCGACGAGCAGTACTTC. Translated, it gives CSGQTGGDEQYF. The gene calls are TRBV29-1 and TRBJ2-7; 10 nucleotides line up with TRBD1. CDR1 SQVTM and CDR2 ANQGSEA come from the germline V gene. V gave up 7 bases and J gave up 5 bases; unmatched junction bases: 5. This CDR3 is 12 amino acids long.